This T cell receptor beta chain emerged from a study of blood T cell repertoires in COVID-19. Across the whole study: The United States, Italy and Spain provided the acute and convalescent COVID-19 samples. PBMCs, B-cell-depleted T cells, or T cells provided the cDNA or gDNA that made up the material.

This clone was seen a handful of times. Germline-derived CDR1 and CDR2 are MNHEY and SMNVEV (reference sequence). The CDR3 sequence is 13 residues long. V lost 11 bases, J lost 4 bases, and 6 bases stayed unmatched. As originally analysed: Estimation of nucleated cell counts relied on the amplification of reference gene primers. Profiled with immunoSEQ multiplex PCR; TCRdb holds only in-frame clones, not every one. From that table come the V and J calls and clone size; the DNA was used to work out D and trimming. Of around 130,000 clones in the sample, around 81% are singletons; the top ten hold approximately 11%.

The chain couples TRBV27 to TRBJ2-3; 10 nucleotides match TRBD2. The TCR sequence derives from a human donor in a cohort sampled during active COVID-19. The sequenced sample was peripheral blood. The CDR3 reads CASGLAGADTQYF. CDR3 sequence (DNA): TGTGCCTCCGGCCTAGCGGGGGCAGATACGCAGTATTTT.